A selection of T cell receptor beta chains follows, all from one sample in a study of beta chain features in type 1 diabetes. The protocol was immunoSEQ multiplex PCR, while the TCRdb copy is restricted to in-frame clones and leaves out a portion. In the table there are about 450,000 clones, around 10% of which are singletons. Sequencing was done on a sample of naive CD4+ T cells from blood. These receptors were obtained from a young woman in good health. Both conserved end residues are part of each CDR3. D genes are given only for firm matches. The listing skips clone size in some rows; elsewhere it reads once, few, many or a size class.

>TRBD2|.|TRBJ2-4|TRBV7-9
TGTGCCAGCAGCCGAGGACTAGCGGGGGTAAACATTCAGTACTTC
CASSRGLAGVNIQYF
>.|.|TRBJ2-1|TRBV29-1
TGCAGCGTTGAAGAGGTAGCGGATAAGCAGTTCTTC
CSVEEVADKQFF
>.|.|TRBJ2-7|TRBV7-2
TGTGCCAGCAGTAAACAGAGAGAATCCGAGCAGTACTTC
CASSKQRESEQYF
>.|.|TRBJ2-1|TRBV11-2
TGTGCCAGCAGGCACAACAGGGCGCAGTTCTTC
CASRHNRAQFF
>.|few|TRBJ2-1|TRBV7-9
TGTGCCAGCTCCGGCGGCAGCTCCTACAATGAGCAGTTCTTC
CASSGGSSYNEQFF
>.|.|TRBJ1-1|TRBV2
TGTGCCAGCAGAGGGGACGGGCAGAACACTGAAGCTTTCTTT
CASRGDGQNTEAFF
>.|.|TRBJ2-1|TRBV15
TGTGCCACCAGCAGAGATGCGGGAAAATTCAATGAGCAGTTCTTC
CATSRDAGKFNEQFF
>.|few|TRBJ2-5|TRBV7-7
TGTGCTAGCAGCCCCACGGGGCGTCGGGGTACCCAGTACTTC
CASSPTGRRGTQYF
>TRBD1|.|TRBJ2-1|TRBV7-2
TGTGCCAGCCGGGACAGGGGTTACAATGAGCAGTTCTTC
CASRDRGYNEQFF
>.|few|TRBJ2-3|TRBV9
TGTGCCAGCAGCCTTCAGGGGACTAGCACAGATACGCAGTATTTT
CASSLQGTSTDTQYF
>TRBD2|few|TRBJ2-1|TRBV14
TGTGCCAGCAGCCCCACTAGCGGGAGGAGGAATGAGCAGTTCTTC
CASSPTSGRRNEQFF
>.|.|TRBJ2-4|TRBV28
TGTGCCAGCAGCCTGCTTAGGAACATTCAGTACTTC
CASSLLRNIQYF
>TRBD1|.|TRBJ1-2|TRBV4-2
TGTGCCAGCAGCCAAATCGACAGGGCGAACTATGGCTACACCTTC
CASSQIDRANYGYTF
>TRBD1|.|TRBJ2-5|TRBV15
TGTGCCACCAGCAGGAACGGACAGGTGGGGCAGACCCAGTACTTC
CATSRNGQVGQTQYF
>TRBD2|.|TRBJ2-1|TRBV7-3
TGTGCCAGCAGCTTACGCGGGAGCGATTACAATGAGCAGTTCTTC
CASSLRGSDYNEQFF
>.|once|TRBJ1-5|TRBV27
TGTGCCAGCAGTGATTCGACAGGAAATAGCAATCAGCCCCAGCATTTT
CASSDSTGNSNQPQHF
>.|few|TRBJ2-1|TRBV10-3
TGTGCCATCACGAATAACCCGGCGAATGAGCAGTTCTTC
CAITNNPANEQFF
>.|many|TRBJ2-5|TRBV29-1
TGCAGCGTTGAGGCCCCGGGGCAGGGGAAGGAGACCCAGTACTTC
CSVEAPGQGKETQYF
>TRBD1|.|TRBJ1-5|TRBV10-3
TGTGCCACGGCAGGGGGTTCCAATCAGCCCCAGCATTTT
CATAGGSNQPQHF
>TRBD2|.|TRBJ2-1|TRBV7-2
TGTGCCAGCATCCCCCGACTAGCGCCGTATCATGAGCAGTTCTTC
CASIPRLAPYHEQFF
>TRBD1|.|TRBJ2-2|TRBV29-1
TGCAGCGTTGCTAAGACAGGGGCCGGGGAGCTGTTTTTT
CSVAKTGAGELFF
>TRBD1|.|TRBJ2-4|TRBV29-1
TGCAGCGTTGCGACAGGGCGGGCAAACATTCAGTACTTC
CSVATGRANIQYF
>TRBD1|.|TRBJ2-5|TRBV6-1
TGTGCCAGCAGTGATGGGGGACAGCGTCAAGAGACCCAGTACTTC
CASSDGGQRQETQYF
>.|few|TRBJ2-4|TRBV18
TGTGCCAGCTCACCCCAGGACGGCAAAAACATTCAGTACTTC
CASSPQDGKNIQYF
>TRBD2|.|TRBJ2-1|TRBV2
TGTGCCAGCAGCCTAGGACTAGCGGTAGGAAATGAGCAGTTCTTC
CASSLGLAVGNEQFF
>.|.|TRBJ1-2|TRBV5-1
TGCGCCAGCAGCTTGGCAGGAATTGGCGGCTACACCTTC
CASSLAGIGGYTF
>TRBD2|few|TRBJ2-3|TRBV29-1
TGCAGCGTTGTTCCGGGAGGAACAGATACGCAGTATTTT
CSVVPGGTDTQYF
>TRBD1|.|TRBJ2-3|TRBV5-4
TGTGCCAGCAGCTCCCGGACAGGGAGTGCTACAGATACGCAGTATTTT
CASSSRTGSATDTQYF
>.|.|TRBJ2-1|TRBV7-2
TGTGCCAGCAGCCCGGGCCGAGGCTCCTACAATGAGCAGTTCTTC
CASSPGRGSYNEQFF
>.|few|TRBJ1-5|TRBV27
TGTGCCAGCAGTTCCCCTTCAAGGAATCAGCCCCAGCATTTT
CASSSPSRNQPQHF
>.|.|TRBJ1-2|TRBV2
TGTGCCAGCAGTGATGAGGGGGTCCCATATGGCTACACCTTC
CASSDEGVPYGYTF
>.|few|TRBJ1-2|TRBV5-4
TGTGCCAGCAGCTTGGGAGTTAGTGGCTACACCTTC
CASSLGVSGYTF
>TRBD2|few|TRBJ2-7|TRBV5-4
TGTGCCAGCAGCGGCGGGACTAGCTCCTACGAGCAGTACTTC
CASSGGTSSYEQYF
>TRBD2|.|TRBJ2-3|TRBV18
TGTGCCAGCTCACCATACAGCGGGAGCGCAGATACGCAGTATTTT
CASSPYSGSADTQYF
>.|few|TRBJ2-3|TRBV6-5
TGTGCCAGCAGTTGGCAGCGCACAGATACGCAGTATTTT
CASSWQRTDTQYF
>TRBD1|.|TRBJ2-1|TRBV28
TGTGCCAGCATCGTCGACAGGGCCTCCTACAATGAGCAGTTCTTC
CASIVDRASYNEQFF
>.|.|TRBJ1-5|TRBV5-1
TGCGCCAGCAGCTTGGGAGGGACTAGCAATCAGCCCCAGCATTTT
CASSLGGTSNQPQHF
>.|.|TRBJ1-4|TRBV29-1
TGCAGCGCCATCGCGGGGTCGACTAATGAAAAACTGTTTTTT
CSAIAGSTNEKLFF
>.|few|TRBJ1-2|TRBV25-1
TGTGCCAGCAGTGTACGGGGCGGATATGGCTACACCTTC
CASSVRGGYGYTF
>.|few|TRBJ2-7|TRBV10-3
TGTGCCATCAGTGCAGGGGTATACGAGCAGTACTTC
CAISAGVYEQYF
>.|few|TRBJ1-2|TRBV7-9
TGTGCCAGCAGGGTTGATGGCTACACCTTC
CASRVDGYTF
>.|.|TRBJ2-5|TRBV25-1
TGTGCCTCACAGGGTCTAACCCAAGAGACCCAGTACTTC
CASQGLTQETQYF
>TRBD2|few|TRBJ2-5|TRBV29-1
TGCAGCGTTGATTCTAGCGGGGTCCAAGAGACCCAGTACTTC
CSVDSSGVQETQYF
>.|few|TRBJ1-4|TRBV28
TGTGCCAGCAGTTTAGTACAGTCTGGTGAAAAACTGTTTTTT
CASSLVQSGEKLFF
>TRBD2|.|TRBJ2-3|TRBV7-3
TGTGCCAGCAGCTTCCAGCGGGGGGGCACAGATACGCAGTATTTT
CASSFQRGGTDTQYF
>TRBD2|.|TRBJ2-6|TRBV7-2
TGTGCCAGCAGCCTTAGACTAGCGGGATCCTCTGGGGCCAACGTCCTGACTTTC
CASSLRLAGSSGANVLTF
>.|.|TRBJ2-5|TRBV29-1
TGCAGCGTTGAAGATGGCGGGGTGGGGACCCAGTACTTC
CSVEDGGVGTQYF
>.|.|TRBJ1-5|TRBV25-1
TGTGCCAGCAGTGGGGGAAGGGCTCAGCCCCAGCATTTT
CASSGGRAQPQHF
>.|.|TRBJ2-7|TRBV7-2
TGTGCCAGCAGCTTAGGGGGGATCGGCTACGAGCAGTACTTC
CASSLGGIGYEQYF
>.|.|TRBJ1-4|TRBV7-8
TGTGCCAGCAGCTTAGGACGGTTTAATGAAAAACTGTTTTTT
CASSLGRFNEKLFF